The clone carrying this T cell receptor (beta chain) showed up many times. The antigen is undetermined. These data belong to a study of T cells in Graves' hyperthyroidism and ophthalmopathy. Study results and limitations: The model anticipated ophthalmopathy a median approximately 6.5 months pre-onset. Blood held most thyroid clonotypes expanded above 0.001 frequency. A model of 13 V-J features distinguished ophthalmopathy from stable hyperthyroidism.

The hyperthyroidism was newly diagnosed and had lasted under 2 months; the patients were aged 18 to 65. The CDR3 extends over 15 amino acids. CDR1 and CDR2 (germline): SGHTA, FQGTGA. V shed 5 bases and J 4 bases; nucleotides not matched to a gene: 4. RNA transcripts yielded amplified TCR beta CDR3 regions. The TCR CDR3 first-round RT-PCR relied on the HTBI primer set. TCRdb re-called the multiplex PCR reads through MiXCR, storing one row per CDR3 protein. The repertoire includes fewer than 700,000 distinct CDR3 sequences, around 15% of them detected once, and 3% to 4.5% sits in the top ten. The rearrangement joins TRBV7-3 to TRBJ2-1; 11 nucleotides align to TRBD2. Source material: blood. The TCR sequence derives from a young woman with Graves' hyperthyroidism. The CDR3 reads CASSRRLAGYNEQFF. The CDR3 DNA reads TGTGCCAGCAGCCGAAGACTAGCGGGATACAATGAGCAGTTCTTC.